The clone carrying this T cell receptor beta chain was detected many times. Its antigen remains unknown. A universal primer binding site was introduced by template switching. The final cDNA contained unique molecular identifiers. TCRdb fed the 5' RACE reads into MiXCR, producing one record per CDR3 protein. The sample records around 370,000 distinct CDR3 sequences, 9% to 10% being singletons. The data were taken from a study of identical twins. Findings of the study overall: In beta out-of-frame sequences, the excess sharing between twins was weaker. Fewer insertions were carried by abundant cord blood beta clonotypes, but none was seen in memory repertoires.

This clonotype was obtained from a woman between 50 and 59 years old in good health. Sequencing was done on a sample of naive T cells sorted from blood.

In nucleotides, the CDR3 is TGTGCCAGCAGCCCCACCGGCGAGCAGTACTTC. Encoded protein: CASSPTGEQYF. The chain couples TRBV12-3 or TRBV12-4 to TRBJ2-7; no clear D. V was cut by 6 bases and J by 6 bases, with 9 bases left in between. The CDR3 has 11 amino acids.